This T cell receptor beta chain was documented in a study of blood T cell repertoires in COVID-19. Background on the study: Samples representing acute and convalescent COVID-19 were sourced from the United States, Italy and Spain. Nucleic acid was either cDNA or gDNA, and it came from T cells, B-cell-depleted T cells, or PBMCs.

In the authors' workflow: Counts of nucleated cells, estimated from reference gene primer amplification, were obtained. Profiling relied on immunoSEQ multiplex PCR, and the TCRdb table lists in-frame clones only, not all of them. That table gives V, J and clone size, and the DNA gave D and trimming. The sample has about 120,000 clones; 87% are singletons. The V gene's germline CDR1 is MGHRA and CDR2 YSYEKL. CDR3 length: 22 residues. With 2 bases removed from V and 0 bases from J, the gap between germline ends came to 26 bases. V gene TRBV4-1 combines with J gene TRBJ1-6; weak D call: TRBD1 (5 bases). This TCR was recovered from a woman between 70 and 85 years old with acute or convalescent COVID-19. The sample consisted of peripheral blood. The CDR3, as DNA: TGCGCCAGCAGCCAAAGAATAGAACCCCCGGGACTTCCGAGCTCCTATAATTCACCCCTCCACTTT. Protein: CASSQRIEPPGLPSSYNSPLHF.